This T cell receptor (beta chain) was retrieved from a study of blood T cell repertoires in COVID-19. Study background: PBMCs, B-cell-depleted T cells, or T cells provided the cDNA or gDNA that made up the material.

Seattle patients were enrolled while actively infected and followed longitudinally. In the source study's methods: Reference gene primer amplification gave nucleated cell count estimates. Here immunoSEQ multiplex PCR was the method, and the copy in TCRdb shows in-frame clones only, minus some. Clone size and the V and J calls come from that table; the DNA yielded D and trimming. Of around 210,000 clones listed, around 80% were seen once; the top ten hold about 7.8%. Between the trimmed V and J ends, which lost 0 bases and 4 bases, there was a span of 13 bases. This CDR3 contains 17 residues. The germline V gene encodes CDR1 MNHNS and CDR2 SASEGT.

The V call is TRBV6-1, the J call TRBJ2-6, with TRBD1 as a possible D gene (5 bases). The sample consisted of peripheral blood. The source of this sequence is a woman older than 75 with COVID-19, enrolled during active disease. CDR3 nucleotides: TGTGCCAGCAGTGAAGCGGCTGTGGGGCCGGGGGCCAACGTCCTGACTTTC. It specifies CASSEAAVGPGANVLTF.